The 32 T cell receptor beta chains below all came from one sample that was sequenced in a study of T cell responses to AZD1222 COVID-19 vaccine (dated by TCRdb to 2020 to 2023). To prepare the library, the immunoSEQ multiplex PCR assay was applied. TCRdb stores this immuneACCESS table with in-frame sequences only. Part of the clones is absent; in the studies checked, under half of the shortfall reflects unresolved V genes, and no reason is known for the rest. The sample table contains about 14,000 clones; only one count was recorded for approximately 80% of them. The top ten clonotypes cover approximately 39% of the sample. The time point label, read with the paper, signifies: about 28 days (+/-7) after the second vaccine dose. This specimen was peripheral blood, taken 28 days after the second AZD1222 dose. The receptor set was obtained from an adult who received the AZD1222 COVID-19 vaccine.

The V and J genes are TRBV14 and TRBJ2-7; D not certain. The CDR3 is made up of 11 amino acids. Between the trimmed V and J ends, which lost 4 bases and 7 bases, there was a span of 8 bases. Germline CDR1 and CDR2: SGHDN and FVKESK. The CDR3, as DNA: TGTGCCAGCAGCCGACAATCGGAGCAGTACTTC. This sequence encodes CASSRQSEQYF. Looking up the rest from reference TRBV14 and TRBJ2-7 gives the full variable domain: EAGVTQFPSHSVIEKGQTVTLRCDPISGHDNLYWYRRVMGKEIKFLLHFVKESKQDESGMPNNRFLAERTGGTYSTLKVQPAELEDSGVYFCASSRQSEQYFGPGTRLTVT.

The CDR3 nucleotides are TGTGCCAGCAGCTTGAACGTCTACTATGGCTACACCTTC. The encoded protein is CASSLNVYYGYTF. This rearrangement joins TRBV5-6 to TRBJ1-2; no firm D call. The CDR3 is 13 amino acids. Germline CDR1 and CDR2: SGHDT and YYEEEE. V was trimmed by 1 base and J by 3 bases, leaving 7 bases between them.

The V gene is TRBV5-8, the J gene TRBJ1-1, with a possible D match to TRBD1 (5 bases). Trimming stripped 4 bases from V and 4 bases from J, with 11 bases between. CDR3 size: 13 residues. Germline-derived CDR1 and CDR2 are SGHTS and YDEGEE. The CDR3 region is CASSTTVRTEAFF. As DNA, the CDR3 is TGTGCCAGCAGCACGACAGTCCGCACTGAAGCTTTCTTT.

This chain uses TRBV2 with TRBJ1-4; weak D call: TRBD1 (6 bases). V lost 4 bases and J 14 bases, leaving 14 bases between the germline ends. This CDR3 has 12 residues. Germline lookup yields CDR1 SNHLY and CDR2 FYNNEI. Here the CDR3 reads CASSVMGAGLFF. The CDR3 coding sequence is TGTGCCAGCAGTGTAATGGGGGCGGGGCTGTTTTTT.

The CDR3 nucleotides are TGTGCCGGTACTGTAAGACTGAACACTGAAGCTTTCTTT. Translating gives CAGTVRLNTEAFF. The genes are TRBV6-5 and TRBJ1-1; D is uncertain. The CDR3 loop spans 13 amino acids. Trimming took off 11 bases at V and 0 bases at J, with 13 bases between the two ends. Germline assignment: CDR1 MNHEY and CDR2 SVGAGI.

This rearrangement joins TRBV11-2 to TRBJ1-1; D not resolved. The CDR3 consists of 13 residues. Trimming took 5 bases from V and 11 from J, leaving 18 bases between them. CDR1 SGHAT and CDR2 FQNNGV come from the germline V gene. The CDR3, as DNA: TGTGCCAGCAGCCCAATGGTCCCGCGGCACGCTTTCTTT. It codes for CASSPMVPRHAFF.

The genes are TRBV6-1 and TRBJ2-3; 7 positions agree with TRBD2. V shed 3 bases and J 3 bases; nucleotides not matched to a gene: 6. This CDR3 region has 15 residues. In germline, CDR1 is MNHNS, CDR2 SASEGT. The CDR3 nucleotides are TGTGCCAGCAGTGAGGGCGGGAGTGCGACAGATACGCAGTATTTT. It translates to CASSEGGSATDTQYF.

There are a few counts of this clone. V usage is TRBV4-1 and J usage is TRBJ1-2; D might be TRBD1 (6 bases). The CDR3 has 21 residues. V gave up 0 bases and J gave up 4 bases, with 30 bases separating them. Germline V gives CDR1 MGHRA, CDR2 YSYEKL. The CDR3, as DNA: TGCGCCAGCAGCCAAGATCGGTTAGCCTCCCGGGACACCCTGGGTGGCTATGGCTACACCTTC. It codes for CASSQDRLASRDTLGGYGYTF.

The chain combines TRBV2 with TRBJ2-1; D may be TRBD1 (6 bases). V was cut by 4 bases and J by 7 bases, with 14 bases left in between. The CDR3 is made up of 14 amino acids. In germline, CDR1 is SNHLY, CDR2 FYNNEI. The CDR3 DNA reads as TGTGCCAGCAGTGGCCGACAGGTAGGGAATGAGCAGTTCTTC. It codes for CASSGRQVGNEQFF. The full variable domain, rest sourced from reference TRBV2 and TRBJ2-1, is EPEVTQTPSHQVTQMGQEVILRCVPISNHLYFYWYRQILGQKVEFLVSFYNNEISEKSEIFDDQFSVERPDGSNFTLKIRSTKLEDSAMYFCASSGRQVGNEQFFGPGTRLTVL.

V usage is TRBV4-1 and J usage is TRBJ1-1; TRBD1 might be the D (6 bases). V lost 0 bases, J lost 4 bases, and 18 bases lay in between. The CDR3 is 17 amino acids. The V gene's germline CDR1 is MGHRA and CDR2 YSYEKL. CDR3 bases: TGCGCCAGCAGCCAAGATCCGGCAGGGGCGCGGGGCACTGAAGCTTTCTTT. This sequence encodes CASSQDPAGARGTEAFF.

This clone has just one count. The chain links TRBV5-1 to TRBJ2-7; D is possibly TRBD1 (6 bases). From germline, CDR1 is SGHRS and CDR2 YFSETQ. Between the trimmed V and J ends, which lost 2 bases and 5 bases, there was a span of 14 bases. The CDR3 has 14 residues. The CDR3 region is CASSFSGVFNEQYF. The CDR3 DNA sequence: TGCGCCAGCAGCTTTTCAGGGGTGTTCAACGAGCAGTACTTC.

The CDR3 reads CASSSIIRGQFF. CDR3 DNA: TGTGCCAGCAGTAGCATAATCAGGGGGCAGTTCTTC. The V call is TRBV5-6, the J call TRBJ2-1; D is perhaps TRBD1 (6 bases). This CDR3 is built from 12 residues. V was trimmed by 5 bases and J by 12 bases, leaving 15 bases between them. Germline lookup yields CDR1 SGHDT and CDR2 YYEEEE.

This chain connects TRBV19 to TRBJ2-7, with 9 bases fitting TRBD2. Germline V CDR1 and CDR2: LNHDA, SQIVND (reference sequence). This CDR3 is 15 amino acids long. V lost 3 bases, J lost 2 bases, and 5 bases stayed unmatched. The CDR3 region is CASSMERGVAYEQYF. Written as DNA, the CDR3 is TGTGCCAGTAGTATGGAGCGGGGGGTAGCCTACGAGCAGTACTTC.

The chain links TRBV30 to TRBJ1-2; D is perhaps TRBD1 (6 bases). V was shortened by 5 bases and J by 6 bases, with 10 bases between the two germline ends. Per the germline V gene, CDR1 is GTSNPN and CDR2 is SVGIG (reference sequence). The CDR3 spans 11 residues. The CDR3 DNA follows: TGTGCCTGGGGAACAGGGAATGGCTACACCTTC. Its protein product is CAWGTGNGYTF.

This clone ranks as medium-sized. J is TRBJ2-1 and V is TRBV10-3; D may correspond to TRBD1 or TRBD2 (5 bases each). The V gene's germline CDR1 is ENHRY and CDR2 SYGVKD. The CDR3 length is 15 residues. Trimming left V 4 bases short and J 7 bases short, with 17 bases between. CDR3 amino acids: CAISGSHGTLNEQFF. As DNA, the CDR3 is TGTGCCATCAGTGGGTCCCACGGGACCCTGAATGAGCAGTTCTTC.

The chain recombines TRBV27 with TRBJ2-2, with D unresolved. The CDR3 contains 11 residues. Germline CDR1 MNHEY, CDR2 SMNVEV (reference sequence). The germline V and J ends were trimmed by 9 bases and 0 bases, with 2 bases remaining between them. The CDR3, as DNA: TGTGCCAGTGCGAACACCGGGGAGCTGTTTTTT. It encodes CASANTGELFF.

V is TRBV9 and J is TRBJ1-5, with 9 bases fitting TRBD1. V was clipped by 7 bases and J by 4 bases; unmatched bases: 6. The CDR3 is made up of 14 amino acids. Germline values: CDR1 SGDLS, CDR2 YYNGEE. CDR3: CASGGTGTNQPQHF. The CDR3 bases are TGTGCCAGCGGCGGGACAGGGACAAATCAGCCCCAGCATTTT.

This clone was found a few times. CDR3 sequence (DNA): TGTGCCAGCAGCAGGGACAGGGCGAGACAGCCCCAGCATTTT. Translating it yields CASSRDRARQPQHF. This sequence joins TRBV5-4 and TRBJ1-5; TRBD1 matches 9 bases. The CDR3 extends over 14 amino acids. J was trimmed by 7 bases and V by 4 bases; bases with no gene match: 6. Germline V gives CDR1 SGHNT, CDR2 YYREEE (reference sequence).

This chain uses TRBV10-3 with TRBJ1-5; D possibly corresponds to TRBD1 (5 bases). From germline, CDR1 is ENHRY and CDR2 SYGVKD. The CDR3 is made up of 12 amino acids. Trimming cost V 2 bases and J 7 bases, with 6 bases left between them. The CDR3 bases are TGTGCCATCAGTGAGGGGGACCAGCCCCAGCATTTT. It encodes CAISEGDQPQHF.

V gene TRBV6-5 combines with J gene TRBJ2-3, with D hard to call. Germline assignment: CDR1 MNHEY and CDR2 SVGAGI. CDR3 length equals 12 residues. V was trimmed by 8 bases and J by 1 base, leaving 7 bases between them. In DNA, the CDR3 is TGTGCCAGCGAAGGTGGCACAGATACGCAGTATTTT. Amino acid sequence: CASEGGTDTQYF.

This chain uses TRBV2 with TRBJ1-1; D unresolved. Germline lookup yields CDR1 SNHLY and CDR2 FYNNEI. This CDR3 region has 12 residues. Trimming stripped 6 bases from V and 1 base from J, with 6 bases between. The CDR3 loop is CASSVSNTEAFF. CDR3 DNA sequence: TGTGCCAGCAGCGTCTCGAACACTGAAGCTTTCTTT.

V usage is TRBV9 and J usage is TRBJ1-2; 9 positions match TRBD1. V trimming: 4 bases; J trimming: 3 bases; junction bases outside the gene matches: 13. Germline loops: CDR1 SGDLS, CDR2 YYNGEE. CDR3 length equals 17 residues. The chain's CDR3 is CASSIRDRVGTDYGYTF. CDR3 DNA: TGTGCCAGCAGCATACGGGACAGGGTGGGCACAGACTATGGCTACACCTTC.

The CDR3 loop reads CASGMGYEQYF. DNA for the CDR3: TGTGCCAGCGGGATGGGCTACGAGCAGTACTTC. J is TRBJ2-7 and V is TRBV6-6; D unresolved. V dropped 8 bases and J dropped 3 bases, with 8 bases sitting between them. Germline CDR1 MNHNY, CDR2 SVGAGI (reference sequence). CDR3 size: 11 residues.

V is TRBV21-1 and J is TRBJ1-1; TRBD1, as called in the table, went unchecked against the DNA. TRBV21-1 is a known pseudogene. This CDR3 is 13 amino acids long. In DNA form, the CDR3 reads TGTGCCAGGAAGGGACAAAAGAACACTGAAGCTTTCTTT. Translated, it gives CARKGQKNTEAFF.

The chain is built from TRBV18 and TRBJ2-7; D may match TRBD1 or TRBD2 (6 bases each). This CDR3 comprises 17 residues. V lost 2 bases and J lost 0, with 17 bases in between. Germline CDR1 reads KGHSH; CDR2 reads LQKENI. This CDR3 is CASSPAGTQGGSYEQYF. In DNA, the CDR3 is TGTGCCAGCTCACCAGCAGGGACACAGGGAGGCTCCTACGAGCAGTACTTC.

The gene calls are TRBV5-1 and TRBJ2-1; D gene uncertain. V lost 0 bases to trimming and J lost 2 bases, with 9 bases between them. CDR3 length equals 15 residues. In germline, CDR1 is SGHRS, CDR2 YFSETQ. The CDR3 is CASSLGGEPYNEQFF. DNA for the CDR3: TGCGCCAGCAGCTTGGGTGGTGAACCCTACAATGAGCAGTTCTTC.

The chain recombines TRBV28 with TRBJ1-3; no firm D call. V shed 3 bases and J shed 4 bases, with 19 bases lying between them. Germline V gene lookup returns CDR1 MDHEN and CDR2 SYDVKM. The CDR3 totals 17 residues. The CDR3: CASSFSEGPPRGNTIYF. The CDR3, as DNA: TGTGCCAGCAGTTTCTCCGAAGGACCGCCGCGGGGAAACACCATATATTTT.

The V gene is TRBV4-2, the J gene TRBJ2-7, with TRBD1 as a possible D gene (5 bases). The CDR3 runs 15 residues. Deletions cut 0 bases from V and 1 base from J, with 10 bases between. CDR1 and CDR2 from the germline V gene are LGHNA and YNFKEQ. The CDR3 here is CASSQDRGRSYEQYF. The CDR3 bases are TGTGCCAGCAGCCAAGATAGGGGTCGTTCCTACGAGCAGTACTTC.

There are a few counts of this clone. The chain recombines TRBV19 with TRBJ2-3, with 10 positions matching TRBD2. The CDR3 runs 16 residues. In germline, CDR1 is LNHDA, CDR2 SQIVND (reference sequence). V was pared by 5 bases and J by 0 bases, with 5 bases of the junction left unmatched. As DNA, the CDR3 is TGTGCCAGTAGTTTGACTAGCGGGTCTAGCACAGATACGCAGTATTTT. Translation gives CASSLTSGSSTDTQYF.

CDR3 in amino acids: CASSPMGRRQYF. In nucleotides, the CDR3 is TGTGCCAGCAGCCCCATGGGGCGGCGTCAGTACTTC. The chain employs TRBV5-8 and TRBJ2-4; D is possibly TRBD1 (5 bases). V was trimmed by 4 bases and J by 12 bases, leaving 14 bases between them. This CDR3 is 12 amino acids long. Per the germline V gene, CDR1 is SGHTS and CDR2 is YDEGEE.

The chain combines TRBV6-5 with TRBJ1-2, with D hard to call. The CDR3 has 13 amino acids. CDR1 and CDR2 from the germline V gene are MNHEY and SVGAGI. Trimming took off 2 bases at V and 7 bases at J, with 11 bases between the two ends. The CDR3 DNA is TGTGCCAGCAGTTACCGAAGTGTGGCTGGCTACACCTTC. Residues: CASSYRSVAGYTF.

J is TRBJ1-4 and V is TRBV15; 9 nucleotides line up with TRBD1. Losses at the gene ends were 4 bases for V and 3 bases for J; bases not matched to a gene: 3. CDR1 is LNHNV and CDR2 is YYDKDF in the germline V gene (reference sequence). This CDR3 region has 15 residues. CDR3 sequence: CATSTGTGSNEKLFF. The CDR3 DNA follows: TGTGCCACCAGCACTGGGACAGGGTCTAATGAAAAACTGTTTTTT.